These T cell receptor beta chains were read from a single sample in a study of CD8+ T cells in alopecia areata. Profiling relied on immunoSEQ multiplex PCR, and the TCRdb table lists in-frame clones only, not all of them. This sample has some 200,000 clones, with roughly three fifths found just once. Sequencing was done on a sample of CD8+ T cells sorted from blood. The receptors stem from a human donor in good health. The CDR3 runs from the conserved cysteine through the conserved F or W. The D gene is left open where the match is weak.

TRBV19 . CASSPTGLVQPQHF
TRBV28 . CASSVTGDTQYF
TRBV10-3 TRBD2 CAIQRGPDTQYF
TRBV13 . CASSLRGAEQFF
TRBV13 TRBD2 CASSSLSGTSGRNEQFF
TRBV11-1 TRBD1 CASSLVPGGNEQFF
TRBV19 . CASSIVAGETQYF
TRBV5-6 . CASSRGASADTQYF
TRBV2 . CASSRRLWETQYF
TRBV7-9 . CATRQPNTEAFF
TRBV13 TRBD2 CASSSPSGDTDTQYF
TRBV9 . CASSVGWGTYEQYF
TRBV9 . CASSVTPDRNSPLHF
TRBV7-9 . CASIATDTQYF